This T cell receptor beta chain was obtained from a study of breast tumors, draining lymph nodes, adjacent tissues. Study-wide results and limits: The data were judged consistent with most tumor T cells coming from lymph node and expanding in tumor. Tumors had less TCR diversity than lymph nodes, more than nontumor tissue. The lymph node origin of tumor T cells was framed as consistent with a hypothesis, not demonstrated.

TCRdb analysed the multiplex PCR reads with MiXCR anew, one entry per CDR3 protein. The sample yields about 230,000 distinct CDR3 sequences, roughly 32% seen once. The lymph nodes were axillary draining lymph nodes from breast cancer patients. To note about this clonotype: Antigen: not known.

Looked up from germline, CDR1 is KGHDR and CDR2 is SFDVKD. Trimming shortened V by 1 base and J by 3 bases, and 9 bases separated the two germline ends. CDR3 size: 15 residues. This clonotype originated in a female donor with breast cancer. Some clones in this sample may be carry-over from other donors' samples. V gene TRBV24-1 combines with J gene TRBJ2-1, with D tentatively TRBD1 (5 bases). The sample taken for sequencing was axillary lymph node tissue. CDR3: CATSDLGRDYNEQFF. The CDR3 DNA sequence: TGTGCCACCAGTGATTTAGGCAGGGACTACAATGAGCAGTTCTTC.